The 27 T cell receptor beta chains presented below share a single source sample, sequenced in a study of shared clonotypes between healthy human individuals. Assay: immunoSEQ multiplex PCR; the TCRdb copy retains only in-frame clones and omits some. Of over 2,000,000 clones in the sample, 93% are singletons; the top ten hold roughly 1.7%. Terminally differentiated effector memory CD45RA+ cells were excluded from the naive CD8 cells, which were CD45RO-negative and positively selected for CCR7. The material sequenced was naive CD8+ T cells from PBMCs. The receptors shown here come from a man aged 18 to 29 in good health. Some clones in this sample may be carry-over from other donors' samples.

This clone was seen just once. Other nucleotide sequences from this sample produce the same CDR3. This rearrangement joins TRBV28 to TRBJ1-3, with a tentative D call TRBD1 (6 bases). CDR1 MDHEN and CDR2 SYDVKM come from the germline V gene. This CDR3 has 15 amino acids. The ends were cut back, 1 base at V and 0 bases at J, with 7 bases in the middle. The CDR3 nucleotides read TGTGCCAGCAGTTTATTAGGGGGCTCTGGAAACACCATATATTTT. This translates into CASSLLGGSGNTIYF.

The CDR3 bases are TGTGCCAGCAGCCCCGGGTGGGGGCCCAACGAGCAGTACTTC. Amino acid sequence: CASSPGWGPNEQYF. The chain joins TRBV5-6 to TRBJ2-5; D may be TRBD1 (6 bases). The J call may be in error: the DNA end matches TRBJ2-7 better. The germline V gene has CDR1 SGHDT and CDR2 YYEEEE. The CDR3 is made up of 14 amino acids.

The chain combines TRBV7-6 with TRBJ2-1; no definite D call. Per germline, CDR1 SGHVS and CDR2 FNYEAQ. Trimming cost V 6 bases and J 4 bases, with 10 bases left between them. The CDR3 sequence is 13 residues long. CDR3 region: CASRASGYNEQFF. The CDR3 nucleotides are TGTGCCAGCAGGGCGAGTGGGTACAATGAGCAGTTCTTC. Full variable domain (missing parts from reference TRBV7-6 and TRBJ2-1): GAGVSQSPRYKVTKRGQDVALRCDPISGHVSLYWYRQALGQGPEFLTYFNYEAQQDKSGLPNDRFSAERPEGSISTLTIQRTEQRDSAMYRCASRASGYNEQFFGPGTRLTVL.

The genes are TRBV7-7 and TRBJ2-1, with D tentatively TRBD1 (5 bases). This CDR3 contains 15 residues. The V end was cut by 5 bases, the J end by 5 bases, with 16 bases between. Germline V gene sequence: CDR1 SSHAT, CDR2 FNYEAQ (reference sequence). This chain's CDR3 is CASSPTRTFHNEQFF. CDR3 nucleotide sequence: TGTGCCAGCAGCCCCACCAGGACATTTCACAATGAGCAGTTCTTC.

The rearrangement uses TRBV10-3 and TRBJ2-1, with D possibly called TRBD1 or TRBD2 (8 bases each). Trimming shortened V by 0 bases and J by 3 bases, and 33 bases separated the two germline ends. Germline V lookup: CDR1 ENHRY, CDR2 SYGVKD. The CDR3 runs to 23 residues. Written as DNA, the CDR3 is TGTGCCATCAGTGAGTCGCACCGTTGGACAGGGACTAGTACTAGTCACTACTACAATGAGCAGTTCTTC. This translates into CAISESHRWTGTSTSHYYNEQFF.

This chain links TRBV6-1 with TRBJ2-3, with a possible D match to TRBD1 (5 bases). The germline V gene has CDR1 MNHNS and CDR2 SASEGT. The V and J ends lost 7 bases and 6 bases respectively, with 17 bases between them. This CDR3 has 14 amino acids. Here the CDR3 reads CASMDAGFWDTQYF. For the CDR3, the DNA is TGTGCCAGCATGGATGCAGGGTTTTGGGATACGCAGTATTTT.

This chain links TRBV28 with TRBJ2-1; 7 bases are shared with TRBD1. Trimming took 7 bases from V and 10 from J; bases not matched to a gene: 10. The germline V gene encodes CDR1 MDHEN and CDR2 SYDVKM. CDR3 length: 13 amino acids. The CDR3 loop reads CASTRTGTREQFF. CDR3 nucleotide sequence: TGTGCCAGCACCAGGACAGGAACCAGGGAGCAGTTCTTC.

This chain links TRBV27 with TRBJ2-4; the D is unclear. The length of the CDR3 is 13 residues. Germline loops: CDR1 MNHEY, CDR2 SMNVEV (reference sequence). V was clipped by 5 bases and J by 0 bases, with 5 bases between them. The CDR3 loop reads CASSQLAKNIQYF. The CDR3 coding sequence is TGTGCCAGCAGTCAGTTAGCCAAAAACATTCAGTACTTC.

V gene TRBV10-3 combines with J gene TRBJ2-1, with 7 bases identical to TRBD2. In germline, CDR1 is ENHRY, CDR2 SYGVKD. The CDR3 has 15 amino acids. V lost 4 bases and J lost 0; bases outside the gene matches: 3. The DNA for the CDR3 is TGTGCCATCAGTGCAGGCGGGAGCTCCTACAATGAGCAGTTCTTC. Its protein product is CAISAGGSSYNEQFF.

The chain employs TRBV4-1 and TRBJ2-7; 7 positions agree with TRBD2. CDR1 and CDR2 (germline): MGHRA, YSYEKL. J was trimmed by 1 base and V by 4 bases; bases with no gene match: 7. The CDR3 extends over 15 amino acids. In DNA, the CDR3 is TGCGCCAGCAGCCTTATGGGGGGGTCATCCTACGAGCAGTACTTC. Protein sequence: CASSLMGGSSYEQYF.

The V gene is TRBV9, the J gene TRBJ2-2; D remains unclear. CDR1 is SGDLS and CDR2 is YYNGEE in the germline V gene. The CDR3 is made up of 13 amino acids. The germline V and J ends were trimmed by 2 bases and 4 bases, with 6 bases remaining between them. The CDR3 DNA is TGTGCCAGCAGCGTTTTTTCCACCGGGGAGCTGTTTTTT. Translated, it gives CASSVFSTGELFF.

About this clone: This CDR3 is also generated by other DNA sequences in the sample. The genes are TRBV9 and TRBJ2-2, with 9 bases lining up with TRBD1. CDR1 SGDLS and CDR2 YYNGEE come from the germline V gene. With V trimmed by 2 bases and J by 4 bases, 6 bases remained unmatched. CDR3 length: 16 amino acids. The CDR3 region is CASSVPRQGGTGELFF. The CDR3, as DNA: TGTGCCAGCAGCGTCCCTCGACAGGGGGGCACCGGGGAGCTGTTTTTT. The complete variable domain, with remaining parts taken from reference TRBV9 and TRBJ2-2, reads DSGVTQTPKHLITATGQRVTLRCSPRSGDLSVYWYQQSLDQGLQFLIQYYNGEERAKGNILERFSAQQFPDLHSELNLSSLELGDSALYFCASSVPRQGGTGELFFGEGSRLTVL.

For this clone: Different DNA sequences within this sample yield the same CDR3. V is TRBV7-9 and J is TRBJ2-7; 9 nucleotides line up with TRBD1. This CDR3 contains 15 residues. Trimming cost V 1 base and J 3 bases; bases outside gene matches: 4. Germline V gene lookup returns CDR1 SEHNR and CDR2 FQNEAQ (reference sequence). The CDR3 DNA reads as TGTGCCAGCAGCTTAGGGGGACAGGGCGTCTACGAGCAGTACTTC. It is translated as CASSLGGQGVYEQYF.

About this clone: One end of the junction varies from germline; a read error may be responsible. The V and J genes are TRBV28 and TRBJ1-2; TRBD1 agrees at 7 bases. CDR1 is MDHEN, CDR2 SYDVKM, per germline. CDR3 length: 15 residues. The CDR3 spells CASSLETGFPYDYTF. Here the CDR3 DNA reads TGTGCCAGCAGCCTAGAGACAGGGTTCCCCTATGACTACACCTTC.

The gene calls are TRBV7-2 and TRBJ2-1, with D unresolved. This CDR3 is 12 amino acids long. Germline loops: CDR1 SGHTA, CDR2 FQGNSA. Trimming removed 3 bases at V and 3 bases at J, with 3 bases between. CDR3 in amino acids: CASSFRYNEQFF. The CDR3, as DNA: TGTGCCAGCAGCTTTCGCTACAATGAGCAGTTCTTC.

In its sample, this clone was seen once. This chain connects TRBV9 to TRBJ1-2; D possibly corresponds to TRBD1 (6 bases). Germline CDR1 is SGDLS and CDR2 is YYNGEE. V dropped 4 bases and J dropped 4 bases, with 23 bases sitting between them. The CDR3 contains 17 residues. The CDR3 loop is CASSPDLGGSPPYGYTF. In DNA, the CDR3 is TGTGCCAGCAGCCCGGATCTGGGGGGCTCCCCTCCCTATGGCTACACCTTC. Full variable domain (outside the CDR3, taken from reference TRBV9 and TRBJ1-2): DSGVTQTPKHLITATGQRVTLRCSPRSGDLSVYWYQQSLDQGLQFLIQYYNGEERAKGNILERFSAQQFPDLHSELNLSSLELGDSALYFCASSPDLGGSPPYGYTFGSGTRLTVV.

J is TRBJ2-2 and V is TRBV7-7, with D perhaps matching TRBD1 or TRBD2 (6 bases each). The CDR3 sequence is 14 residues long. The V end lost 5 bases, the J end lost 1 base, and 8 bases lay between the germline ends. Germline V gene data show CDR1 as SSHAT and CDR2 as FNYEAQ (reference sequence). The CDR3 sequence is CASSEGGNTGELFF. DNA of the CDR3: TGTGCCAGCAGCGAGGGGGGGAACACCGGGGAGCTGTTTTTT.

V is TRBV7-3 and J is TRBJ2-3, with 14 positions matching TRBD2. The CDR3 spans 16 residues. The V segment lost 4 bases and the J segment 3 bases; nucleotides outside the gene matches: 3. CDR1 and CDR2 from the germline V gene are SGHTA and FQGTGA. CDR3 bases: TGTGCCAGCAGCTCTGGGACTAGCGGGGGTACAGATACGCAGTATTTT. Translation: CASSSGTSGGTDTQYF. Together with reference TRBV7-3 and TRBJ2-3, the CDR3 gives the full variable domain: GAGVSQTPSNKVTEKGKYVELRCDPISGHTALYWYRQSLGQGPEFLIYFQGTGAADDSGLPNDRFFAVRPEGSVSTLKIQRTERGDSAVYLCASSSGTSGGTDTQYFGPGTRLTVL.

The chain combines TRBV2 with TRBJ1-1; D call uncertain. CDR1 is SNHLY and CDR2 is FYNNEI in the germline V gene. Trimming took off 7 bases at V and 2 bases at J, with 14 bases between the two ends. This CDR3 is built from 14 residues. CDR3 region: CASKEGHTNTEAFF. DNA of the CDR3: TGTGCCAGCAAAGAAGGTCACACTAACACTGAAGCTTTCTTT. Looking up the rest from reference TRBV2 and TRBJ1-1 gives the full variable domain: EPEVTQTPSHQVTQMGQEVILRCVPISNHLYFYWYRQILGQKVEFLVSFYNNEISEKSEIFDDQFSVERPDGSNFTLKIRSTKLEDSAMYFCASKEGHTNTEAFFGQGTRLTVV.

The chain combines TRBV19 with TRBJ1-1, with D unclear. Germline V gene sequence: CDR1 LNHDA, CDR2 SQIVND (reference sequence). V lost 0 bases to trimming and J lost 4 bases, with 12 bases between them. The CDR3 totals 15 residues. CDR3 sequence reads: CASSIEPLLGTEAFF. Here the CDR3 DNA reads TGTGCCAGTAGTATAGAACCTCTCCTGGGCACTGAAGCTTTCTTT.

The V and J genes are TRBV19 and TRBJ2-5, with D possibly being TRBD2 (6 bases). Germline V lookup: CDR1 LNHDA, CDR2 SQIVND (reference sequence). Trimming shortened V by 5 bases and J by 2 bases, and 12 bases separated the two germline ends. CDR3 length: 14 amino acids. Written as DNA, the CDR3 is TGTGCCAGTAGTCCTCCCCGGGGGCAAGAGACCCAGTACTTC. Its translation: CASSPPRGQETQYF.

Comments on this clone: Other nucleotide sequences from this sample produce the same CDR3. This chain connects TRBV5-1 to TRBJ2-2, with D hard to call. The germline V and J ends were trimmed by 4 bases and 5 bases, with 9 bases remaining between them. Germline values: CDR1 SGHRS, CDR2 YFSETQ. This CDR3 has 13 residues. DNA of the CDR3: TGCGCCAGCAGCCTCACGTATACCGGGGAGCTGTTTTTT. Amino acids: CASSLTYTGELFF. Drawing the rest from reference TRBV5-1 and TRBJ2-2, the complete variable domain is KAGVTQTPRYLIKTRGQQVTLSCSPISGHRSVSWYQQTPGQGLQFLFEYFSETQRNKGNFPGRFSGRQFSNSRSEMNVSTLELGDSALYLCASSLTYTGELFFGEGSRLTVL.

The chain couples TRBV14 to TRBJ2-3, with 8 positions matching TRBD1. The V gene's germline CDR1 is SGHDN and CDR2 FVKESK. The CDR3 extends over 15 amino acids. Trimming at V came to 0 bases and at J to 10 bases, leaving 9 bases not matched to a gene. The DNA for the CDR3 is TGTGCCAGCAGCCAAGAGGCAGGGGGCAGTGACTCGCAGTATTTT. Translation: CASSQEAGGSDSQYF.

V usage is TRBV6-1 and J usage is TRBJ2-7, with TRBD1 as a possible D gene (6 bases). This CDR3 has 13 amino acids. Germline V gene sequence: CDR1 MNHNS, CDR2 SASEGT. Trimming shortened V by 11 bases and J by 3 bases, and 17 bases separated the two germline ends. The CDR3 protein is CAGTQGLNYEQYF. CDR3 coding DNA: TGTGCCGGAACTCAGGGGCTGAACTACGAGCAGTACTTC.

The J gene is TRBJ2-2, the V gene TRBV19; D gene uncertain. CDR1 is LNHDA, CDR2 SQIVND, per germline (reference sequence). Trimming cost V 7 bases and J 3 bases, with 9 bases left between them. The CDR3 has 13 residues. This CDR3 reads CASNSWDTGELFF. The DNA of the CDR3 is TGTGCCAGTAACTCCTGGGACACCGGGGAGCTGTTTTTT.

J is TRBJ2-1 and V is TRBV28, with TRBD2 matching over 13 bases. The J segment lost 10 bases and the V segment lost 8 bases, leaving 8 bases of the junction unmatched. The CDR3 is made up of 14 amino acids. Germline loops: CDR1 MDHEN, CDR2 SYDVKM. CDR3 bases: TGTGCCAGCCATGGACTAGCGGGAGAGGAAGAGCAGTTCTTC. Translation: CASHGLAGEEEQFF.

The chain links TRBV28 to TRBJ2-5, with 7 positions matching TRBD2. The CDR3 length is 14 residues. Germline CDR1 reads MDHEN; CDR2 reads SYDVKM. J gave up 4 bases and V 8 bases, and 10 bases lay outside the gene matches. The DNA for the CDR3 is TGTGCCAGCGGTACTTTGACGGGGGGAGAGACCCAGTACTTC. Protein sequence: CASGTLTGGETQYF.